This TCR beta chain came from a study of graft-versus-host responses after intestinal transplantation. Profiled with immunoSEQ multiplex PCR; TCRdb holds only in-frame clones, not every one. The data show tens of thousands of clones, less than 95% seen once. The germline gives CDR1 KGHSH, CDR2 LQKENI. This CDR3 comprises 15 residues. The junction had 10 bases not matched to a gene; V was cut back by 6 bases and J by 5 bases. The rearrangement uses TRBV18 and TRBJ1-5, with 7 bases matching TRBD1. This receptor was taken from a human patient who received an intestinal transplant, so some T cells may come from the graft donor. The sequences come from PBMCs, collected about 93 weeks after intestinal transplant. The CDR3 bases are TGTGCCAGCTCCCCCAATGCAGGGGGGTATCAGCCCCAGCATTTT. The encoded protein is CASSPNAGGYQPQHF.